The following is a TCR beta chain sequence with its context. The sample originates from a study of cytomegalovirus exposure and HLA in healthy donors. Deletions cut 1 base from V and 6 bases from J, with 13 bases between. The germline V gene has CDR1 SGHRS and CDR2 YFSETQ. CDR3 length: 14 amino acids. Sequencing used immunoSEQ multiplex PCR; TCRdb keeps in-frame clones, though not all of them. The table has some 72,000 clones, about 96% seen once; the top ten hold over 1.5%. The genes are TRBV5-1 and TRBJ1-1; D perhaps matches TRBD1 (6 bases). The sample was PBMCs. The clonotype originates from a man between 18 and 29 years old in good health and CMV-seropositive. In DNA form, the CDR3 reads TGCGCCAGCAGCTTGAGGACAGTTGGTGCTGAAGCTTTCTTT. It codes for CASSLRTVGAEAFF.